The clone carrying this T cell receptor (beta chain) was seen more than once but under ten times. Antigen: not known. Time point here: late sampling 161 to 241 days after vaccination in three convalescent patients. The sample's treatment: roughly 10-day PBMC culture with coronavirus spike peptide pools or control peptides (ViraFEST assay). The sample originates from a study of vaccination and CD4 T cells after COVID-19. CD4+ T cells that had been cultured provided DNA sequenced with the Oncomine TCR Beta short-read assay. TCRdb ran MiXCR on the PCR reads and lists one entry per CDR3 protein. This table has 15,000 or so distinct CDR3 sequences, about 59% appearing once. Sequenced here: CD4+ T cells from blood, cultured in vitro, sampled about 7 months after SARS-CoV-2 vaccination. The source is a human donor who had recovered from COVID-19.

The CDR3: CASSLAGQGHSPLHF. The CDR3 DNA sequence: TGTGCCAGCAGCTTAGCGGGACAGGGACATTCACCCCTCCACTTT. The rearrangement links TRBV7-2 to TRBJ1-6; 9 nucleotides line up with TRBD1. Germline V gene sequence: CDR1 SGHTA, CDR2 FQGNSA. The junction had 2 bases not matched to a gene; V was cut back by 0 bases and J by 8 bases. There are 15 residues in the CDR3.